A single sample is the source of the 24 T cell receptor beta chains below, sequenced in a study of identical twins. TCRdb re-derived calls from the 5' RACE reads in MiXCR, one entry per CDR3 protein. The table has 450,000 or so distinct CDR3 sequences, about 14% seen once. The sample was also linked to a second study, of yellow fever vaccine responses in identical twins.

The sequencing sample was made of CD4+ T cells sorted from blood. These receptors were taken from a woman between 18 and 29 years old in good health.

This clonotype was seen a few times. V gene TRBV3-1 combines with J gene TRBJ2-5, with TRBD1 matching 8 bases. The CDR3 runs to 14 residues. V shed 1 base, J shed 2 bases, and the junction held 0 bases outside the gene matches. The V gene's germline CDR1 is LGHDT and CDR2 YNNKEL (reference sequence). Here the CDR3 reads CASSQGTGQETQYF. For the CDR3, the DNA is TGTGCCAGCAGCCAAGGGACAGGGCAAGAGACCCAGTACTTC.

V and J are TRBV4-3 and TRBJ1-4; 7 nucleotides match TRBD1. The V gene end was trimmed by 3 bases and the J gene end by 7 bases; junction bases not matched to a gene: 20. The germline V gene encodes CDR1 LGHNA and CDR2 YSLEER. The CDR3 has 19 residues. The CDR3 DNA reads TGCGCCAGCAGCCAGCTCAACAAACAGGGGTTGGGTTCGGGTGAAAAACTGTTTTTT. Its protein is CASSQLNKQGLGSGEKLFF.

The CDR3, as DNA: TGTGCCAGCAGCTTAGCCGGGACAGACTCCAGGAGTGGCTACACCTTC. This encodes CASSLAGTDSRSGYTF. This chain connects TRBV7-9 to TRBJ1-2; 7 bases agree with TRBD1. Unmatched junction bases numbered 11, after V lost 0 bases and J lost 7 bases. CDR3 size: 16 residues. Germline V gene data show CDR1 as SEHNR and CDR2 as FQNEAQ (reference sequence).

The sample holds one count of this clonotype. The CDR3 region has the DNA TGTGCCAGCAGCCAAGTTCGGGGAGGGGGCACCGGGGAGCTGTTTTTT. It encodes CASSQVRGGGTGELFF. The rearrangement joins TRBV14 to TRBJ2-2; weak D call: TRBD2 (7 bases). Between the trimmed V and J ends, which lost 1 base and 4 bases, there was a span of 13 bases. The CDR3 contains 16 residues. CDR1 and CDR2 (germline): SGHDN, FVKESK.

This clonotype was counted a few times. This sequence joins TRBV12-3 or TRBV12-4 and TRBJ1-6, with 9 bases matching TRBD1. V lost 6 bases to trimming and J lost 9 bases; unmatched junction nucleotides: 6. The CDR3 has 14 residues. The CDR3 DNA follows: TGTGCCAGCAGGGAACAGGGGGCTGGTTCACCCCTCCACTTT. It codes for CASREQGAGSPLHF.

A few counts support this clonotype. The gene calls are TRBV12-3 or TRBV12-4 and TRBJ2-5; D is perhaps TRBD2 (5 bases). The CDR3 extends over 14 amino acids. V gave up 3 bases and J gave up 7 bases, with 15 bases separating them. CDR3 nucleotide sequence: TGTGCCAGCAGTTTTAACAGCGGCGGAGGGACCCAGTACTTC. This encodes CASSFNSGGGTQYF.

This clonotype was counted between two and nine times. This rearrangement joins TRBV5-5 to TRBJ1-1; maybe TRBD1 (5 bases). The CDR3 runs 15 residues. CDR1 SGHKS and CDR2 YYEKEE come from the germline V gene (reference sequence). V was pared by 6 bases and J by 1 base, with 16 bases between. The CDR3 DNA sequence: TGTGCCAGCACCTCGACCCTCACAGGGAACACTGAAGCTTTCTTT. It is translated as CASTSTLTGNTEAFF.

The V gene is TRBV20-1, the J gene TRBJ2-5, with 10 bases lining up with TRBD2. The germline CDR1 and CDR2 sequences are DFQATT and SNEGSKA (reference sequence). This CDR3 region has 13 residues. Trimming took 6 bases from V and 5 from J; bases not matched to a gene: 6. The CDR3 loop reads CSAASGRGETQYF. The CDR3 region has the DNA TGCAGTGCGGCCAGCGGGAGGGGGGAGACCCAGTACTTC.

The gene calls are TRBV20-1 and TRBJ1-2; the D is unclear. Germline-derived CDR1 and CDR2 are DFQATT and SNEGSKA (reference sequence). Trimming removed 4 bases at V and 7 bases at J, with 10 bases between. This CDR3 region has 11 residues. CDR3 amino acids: CSATVFPGYTF. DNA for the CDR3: TGCAGTGCTACTGTTTTTCCTGGCTACACCTTC.

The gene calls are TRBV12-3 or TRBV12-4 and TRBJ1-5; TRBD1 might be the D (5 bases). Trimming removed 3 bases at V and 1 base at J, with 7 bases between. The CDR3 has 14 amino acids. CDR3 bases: TGTGCCAGCAGTTTTCGACAGAGCAATCAGCCCCAGCATTTT. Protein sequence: CASSFRQSNQPQHF.

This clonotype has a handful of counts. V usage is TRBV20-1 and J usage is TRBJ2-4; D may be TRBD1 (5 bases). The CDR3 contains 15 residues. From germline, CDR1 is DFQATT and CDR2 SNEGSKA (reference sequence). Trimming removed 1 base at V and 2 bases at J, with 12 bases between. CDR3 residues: CSARGTPVTKNIQYF. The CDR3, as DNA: TGCAGTGCTAGAGGGACACCCGTCACCAAAAACATTCAGTACTTC.

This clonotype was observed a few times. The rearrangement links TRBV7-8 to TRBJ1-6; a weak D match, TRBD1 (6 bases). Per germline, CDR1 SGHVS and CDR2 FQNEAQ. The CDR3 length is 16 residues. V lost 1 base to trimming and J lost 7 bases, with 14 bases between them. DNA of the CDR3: TGTGCCAGCAGCTTAGAAGACAGGCCGGTGAATTCACCCCTCCACTTT. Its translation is CASSLEDRPVNSPLHF.

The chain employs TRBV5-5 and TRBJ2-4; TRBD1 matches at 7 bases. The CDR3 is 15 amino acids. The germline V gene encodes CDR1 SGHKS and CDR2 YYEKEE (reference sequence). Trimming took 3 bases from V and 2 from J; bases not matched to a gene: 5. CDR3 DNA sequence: TGTGCCAGCAGCTCCGACAGGGCCCCCAAAAACATTCAGTACTTC. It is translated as CASSSDRAPKNIQYF.

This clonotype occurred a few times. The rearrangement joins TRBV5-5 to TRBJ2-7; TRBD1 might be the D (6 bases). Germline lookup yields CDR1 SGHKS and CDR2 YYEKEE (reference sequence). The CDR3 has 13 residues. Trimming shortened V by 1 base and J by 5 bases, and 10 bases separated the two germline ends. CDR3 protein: CASSLQGLDEQYF. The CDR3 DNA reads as TGTGCCAGCAGCTTGCAGGGGTTAGACGAGCAGTACTTC. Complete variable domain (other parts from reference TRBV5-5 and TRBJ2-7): DAGVTQSPTHLIKTRGQQVTLRCSPISGHKSVSWYQQVLGQGPQFIFQYYEKEERGRGNFPDRFSARQFPNYSSELNVNALLLGDSALYLCASSLQGLDEQYFGPGTRLTVT.

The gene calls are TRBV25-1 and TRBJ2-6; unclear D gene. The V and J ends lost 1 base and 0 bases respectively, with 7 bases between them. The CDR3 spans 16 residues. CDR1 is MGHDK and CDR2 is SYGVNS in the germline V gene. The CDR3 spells CASSELRLSGANVLTF. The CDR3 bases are TGTGCCAGCAGTGAATTGCGCCTCTCTGGGGCCAACGTCCTGACTTTC.

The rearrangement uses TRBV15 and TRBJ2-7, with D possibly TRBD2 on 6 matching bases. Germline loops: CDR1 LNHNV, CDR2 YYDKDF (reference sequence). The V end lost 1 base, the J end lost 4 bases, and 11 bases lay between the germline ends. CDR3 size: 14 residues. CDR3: CATSRGPGVYEQYF. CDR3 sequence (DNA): TGTGCCACCAGCAGAGGGCCGGGGGTTTACGAGCAGTACTTC. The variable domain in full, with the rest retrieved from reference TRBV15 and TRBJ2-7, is DAMVIQNPRYQVTQFGKPVTLSCSQTLNHNVMYWYQQKSSQAPKLLFHYYDKDFNNEADTPDNFQSRRPNTSFCFLDIRSPGLGDTAMYLCATSRGPGVYEQYFGPGTRLTVT.

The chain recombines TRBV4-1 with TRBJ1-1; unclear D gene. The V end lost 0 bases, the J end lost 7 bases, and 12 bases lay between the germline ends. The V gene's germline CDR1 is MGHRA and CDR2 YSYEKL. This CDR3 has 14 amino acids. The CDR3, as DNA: TGCGCCAGCAGCCAAGATGAGGCAGCCCGTGAAGCTTTCTTT. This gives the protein CASSQDEAAREAFF.

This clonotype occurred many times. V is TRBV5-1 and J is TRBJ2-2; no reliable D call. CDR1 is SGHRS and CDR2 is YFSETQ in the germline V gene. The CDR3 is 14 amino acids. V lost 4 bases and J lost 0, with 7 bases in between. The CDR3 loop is CASSRQPNTGELFF. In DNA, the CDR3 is TGCGCCAGCAGCCGGCAGCCGAACACCGGGGAGCTGTTTTTT.

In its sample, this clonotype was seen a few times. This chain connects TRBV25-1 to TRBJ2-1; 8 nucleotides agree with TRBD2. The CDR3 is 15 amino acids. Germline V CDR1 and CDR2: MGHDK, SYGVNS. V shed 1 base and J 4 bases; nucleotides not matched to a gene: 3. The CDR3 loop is CASSEWTSPYNEQFF. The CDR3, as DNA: TGTGCCAGCAGTGAATGGACTAGCCCATACAATGAGCAGTTCTTC. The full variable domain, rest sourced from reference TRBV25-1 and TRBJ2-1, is EADIYQTPRYLVIGTGKKITLECSQTMGHDKMYWYQQDPGMELHLIHYSYGVNSTEKGDLSSESTVSRIRTEHFPLTLESARPSHTSQYLCASSEWTSPYNEQFFGPGTRLTVL.

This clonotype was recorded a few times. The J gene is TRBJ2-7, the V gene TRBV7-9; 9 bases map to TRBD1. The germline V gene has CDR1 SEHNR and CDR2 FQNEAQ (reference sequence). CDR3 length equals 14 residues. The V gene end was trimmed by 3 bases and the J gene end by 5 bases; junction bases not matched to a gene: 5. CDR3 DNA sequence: TGTGCCAGCAGCTTTACAGGGGGCTGGAACGAGCAGTACTTC. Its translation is CASSFTGGWNEQYF.

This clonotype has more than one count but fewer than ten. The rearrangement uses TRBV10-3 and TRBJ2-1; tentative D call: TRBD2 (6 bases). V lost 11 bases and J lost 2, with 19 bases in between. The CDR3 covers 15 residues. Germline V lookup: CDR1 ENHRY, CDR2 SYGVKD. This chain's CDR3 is CAVHETGGPYNEQFF. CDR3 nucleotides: TGTGCCGTCCACGAAACCGGGGGACCCTACAATGAGCAGTTCTTC.

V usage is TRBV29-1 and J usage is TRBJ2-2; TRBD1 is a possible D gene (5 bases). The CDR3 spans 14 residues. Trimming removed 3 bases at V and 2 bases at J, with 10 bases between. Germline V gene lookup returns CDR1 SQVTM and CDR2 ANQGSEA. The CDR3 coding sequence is TGCAGCGTTGATGTCAGGGCTAACACCGGGGAGCTGTTTTTT. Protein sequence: CSVDVRANTGELFF.

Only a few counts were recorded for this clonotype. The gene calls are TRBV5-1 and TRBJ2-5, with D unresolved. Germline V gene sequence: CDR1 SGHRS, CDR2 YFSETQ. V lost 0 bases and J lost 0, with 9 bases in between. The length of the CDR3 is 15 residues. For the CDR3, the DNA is TGCGCCAGCAGCTTGGACGGAATTTACCAAGAGACCCAGTACTTC. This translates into CASSLDGIYQETQYF.

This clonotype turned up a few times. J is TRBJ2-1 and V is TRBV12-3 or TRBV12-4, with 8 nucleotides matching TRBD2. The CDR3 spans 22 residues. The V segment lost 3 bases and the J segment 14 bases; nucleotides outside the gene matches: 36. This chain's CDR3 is CASSFFVGSPPGAGGLTRGEFF. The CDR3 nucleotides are TGTGCCAGCAGTTTTTTTGTGGGTTCACCCCCGGGGGCGGGAGGATTAACGAGGGGGGAGTTCTTC.